This TCR beta chain stems from a study of a mutant IDH1 vaccine in newly diagnosed glioma. Comment on this clone: The antigen is unknown.

Sequenced by immunoSEQ multiplex PCR; TCRdb stores in-frame clones only, minus some. The data hold tens of thousands of clones, with roughly 90% observed a single time. Sample time point: week 5, during vaccination. Doses consisted of 300 ug of mutant IDH1 20-mer peptide each, paired with topical imiquimod. V lost 1 base, J lost 5 bases, and 12 bases stayed unmatched. Germline CDR1 SGHAT, CDR2 FQDESV (reference sequence). This CDR3 spans 17 amino acids. Sequences were derived from PBMCs, sampled from a glioma patient whose treatment included an IDH1 peptide vaccine. The receptor was derived from a man aged 45-65 years with glioma. The rearrangement links TRBV11-1 to TRBJ2-3; the match to TRBD2 covers 7 bases. CDR3 protein: CASSLVGLTSTRDTQYF. CDR3 bases: TGTGCCAGCAGCTTAGTGGGACTAACCTCCACCCGAGATACGCAGTATTTT.